This is a list of T cell receptor beta chains from one sample in a study of control samples from healthy donors and cancer patients. Data came from immunoSEQ multiplex PCR; TCRdb stores just in-frame clones and leaves some out. The table lists tens of thousands of clones, 65% to 80% of them singletons, with approximately 22% in the top ten. Material: PBMCs. The receptor set was obtained from a man aged 60-69 years with head and neck cancer. Each CDR3 is given with its conserved first and last residue. A D gene is named only where the DNA matches it firmly. A row's size may be missing; if present it is once, few, many or a size class.

V gene: TRBV3-1/TRBV3-2; clone size: .; D gene: .; CDR3 protein: CASSPPILSQTVFSNQPQHF
V gene: TRBV9; clone size: .; D gene: TRBD1; CDR3 protein: CASSVGQVVNEKLFF
V gene: TRBV7-2; clone size: .; D gene: TRBD2; CDR3 protein: CASSLGLTSGSFYEQYF
V gene: TRBV9; clone size: .; D gene: .; CDR3 protein: CASSPWGSEDEQFF
V gene: TRBV5-1; clone size: .; D gene: TRBD1; CDR3 protein: CASSLAGQHNEQFF
V gene: TRBV13; clone size: .; D gene: TRBD2; CDR3 protein: CASSSRLAARETQYF
V gene: TRBV10-3; clone size: .; D gene: .; CDR3 protein: CAISESGREGAEAFF
V gene: TRBV11-2; clone size: .; D gene: TRBD2; CDR3 protein: CASSLGGRMNTGELFF
V gene: TRBV10-3; clone size: .; D gene: .; CDR3 protein: CAISVSNQPQHF
V gene: TRBV28; clone size: .; D gene: TRBD1; CDR3 protein: CASSLRDRGGPAKETQYF
V gene: TRBV30; clone size: .; D gene: .; CDR3 protein: CAWSPPRARTEAFF
V gene: TRBV30; clone size: .; D gene: .; CDR3 protein: CAWREKGMYQETQYF
V gene: TRBV21-1; clone size: .; D gene: .; CDR3 protein: CASSSRGRTSGYEQYF
V gene: TRBV24-1; clone size: .; D gene: TRBD2; CDR3 protein: CATSDYPSGRSNFNEQFF
V gene: TRBV18; clone size: .; D gene: TRBD2; CDR3 protein: CASSPRPSGTYEQYF
V gene: TRBV6-2/TRBV6-3; clone size: .; D gene: .; CDR3 protein: CASSYESSYNEQFF
V gene: TRBV27; clone size: .; D gene: .; CDR3 protein: CASSINRADTQYF
V gene: TRBV5-1; clone size: .; D gene: TRBD2; CDR3 protein: CASNNQRQRLAGEDSYEQYF
V gene: TRBV7-8; clone size: .; D gene: .; CDR3 protein: CASSLGRREEKLFF
V gene: TRBV6-5; clone size: .; D gene: TRBD2; CDR3 protein: CASKSGRGDTQYF
V gene: TRBV28; clone size: .; D gene: TRBD1; CDR3 protein: CASRRTGMASPLHF
V gene: TRBV11-3; clone size: .; D gene: .; CDR3 protein: CASSSRTEGQAFF
V gene: TRBV11-2; clone size: .; D gene: .; CDR3 protein: CASSPSFEQYF
V gene: TRBV19; clone size: .; D gene: TRBD1; CDR3 protein: CASSRDRGRDEQFF
V gene: TRBV11-2; clone size: .; D gene: .; CDR3 protein: CASSPSGNYEQYF
V gene: TRBV29-1; clone size: .; D gene: TRBD2; CDR3 protein: CSVELGLARAYEQYF
V gene: TRBV9; clone size: .; D gene: TRBD2; CDR3 protein: CASSVGGSRNNEQFF
V gene: TRBV14; clone size: once; D gene: .; CDR3 protein: CASQRGLEEKLFF
V gene: TRBV7-8; clone size: .; D gene: TRBD1; CDR3 protein: CASSSEQGQRYYGYTF
V gene: TRBV4-1; clone size: .; D gene: TRBD1; CDR3 protein: CASSQEKGARADTQYF
V gene: TRBV25-1; clone size: few; D gene: .; CDR3 protein: CASSELEGRGNTGELFF
V gene: TRBV27; clone size: once; D gene: TRBD2; CDR3 protein: CASSPNRGVTSYEQYF
V gene: TRBV6-6; clone size: .; D gene: .; CDR3 protein: CASSYDRRDGYTF
V gene: TRBV18; clone size: .; D gene: .; CDR3 protein: CASSPGLNEKLFF
V gene: TRBV3-1/TRBV3-2; clone size: .; D gene: .; CDR3 protein: CASSQPYTF
V gene: TRBV5-1; clone size: .; D gene: .; CDR3 protein: CASSLTANTYEQYF
V gene: TRBV11-2; clone size: .; D gene: .; CDR3 protein: CASTPSTDTQYF
V gene: TRBV6-4; clone size: .; D gene: TRBD2; CDR3 protein: CASSDSSGSYNEQFF
V gene: TRBV20-1; clone size: .; D gene: TRBD2; CDR3 protein: CSASKVAGDYGANVLTF
V gene: TRBV5-5; clone size: few; D gene: TRBD1; CDR3 protein: CASSRTGTGVLGRLTDEQYF
V gene: TRBV9; clone size: .; D gene: TRBD1; CDR3 protein: CASSALQGPTYEQYF
V gene: TRBV5-1; clone size: .; D gene: .; CDR3 protein: CASSFPGPGGANVLTF
V gene: TRBV7-6; clone size: once; D gene: .; CDR3 protein: CASSLLETSTDTQYF
V gene: TRBV27; clone size: .; D gene: .; CDR3 protein: CASSLYLQGIGANVLTF
V gene: TRBV2; clone size: .; D gene: .; CDR3 protein: CASSLGTLDEQYF
V gene: TRBV14; clone size: .; D gene: .; CDR3 protein: CASSQDWGALGGNTIYF
V gene: TRBV18; clone size: .; D gene: TRBD1; CDR3 protein: CASSSGQRNTGELFF
V gene: TRBV13; clone size: few; D gene: .; CDR3 protein: CASSFRDKNNEQFF
V gene: TRBV27; clone size: .; D gene: .; CDR3 protein: CASSFYRVDIDTQYF
V gene: TRBV7-8; clone size: .; D gene: TRBD1; CDR3 protein: CASSLDPGGGNGYTF
V gene: TRBV7-2; clone size: .; D gene: .; CDR3 protein: CASRIIWGPSSYEQYF